This entry describes one TCR beta chain. Antigen specificity is unknown. TCRdb re-called the 5' RACE reads; every CDR3 protein appears as one record, without DNA. In total, the table holds 350,000 to 500,000 distinct CDR3 sequences. Germline CDR1 and CDR2: DFQATT and SNEGSKA (reference sequence). This CDR3 spans 15 amino acids. This record belongs to a study of T cells expressing NK-cell markers. Overall study: From sorted CD3+CD56+NKG2C+, CD3+CD56+NKG2C- and CD3+CD56-NKG2C+ T cells came the TCR beta repertoires. Whole-study results and caveats: The HCMV specificity of the expanded NKG2C+ T cell clones stayed unresolved.

Input material: blood T cells: a sorted CD56 or NKG2C T cell subset, CD4+ or CD8+ T cells, or bulk PBMC T cells (not recorded which). The source is a woman aged 18 to 75 in good health. V gene TRBV20-1 combines with J gene TRBJ1-6; without DNA, the TCRdb call of TRBD1 cannot be checked. The CDR3 here is CSARGGIPGNSPLHF.